Presented here are 26 T cell receptor beta chains from one specimen sequenced in a study of PD-1 blockade in classical Hodgkin lymphoma. Time point meaning: cycle 4 day 1 (C4D1), after five to seven weeks of nivolumab. Each patient's relapse followed autologous stem cell transplantation, and brentuximab vedotin exposure varied. The assay was immunoSEQ multiplex PCR, and TCRdb's table has in-frame clones only and misses some. Of over 50,000 clones listed, nearly 90% are singletons. Sequencing used peripheral blood mononuclear cells (PBMCs), obtained before the fourth cycle of nivolumab. The origin of the receptors is a human donor with classical Hodgkin lymphoma.

In nucleotides, the CDR3 is TGTGCCAGCAGTCGGGTGGAGGGGAACACTGAAGCTTTCTTT. Protein sequence: CASSRVEGNTEAFF. The gene calls are TRBV5-4 and TRBJ1-1, with D hard to call. This CDR3 has 14 residues. The V gene lost 5 bases and the J gene lost 1 base, with 12 bases spanning the gap. Looked up from germline, CDR1 is SGHNT and CDR2 is YYREEE (reference sequence).

Here the CDR3 DNA reads TGCAGCGTTCCAGGGGACACTGAAGCTTTCTTT. Translation gives CSVPGDTEAFF. The chain recombines TRBV29-1 with TRBJ1-1; D possibly corresponds to TRBD1 (6 bases). Looked up from germline, CDR1 is SQVTM and CDR2 is ANQGSEA. Trimming cost V 5 bases and J 3 bases, with 7 bases left between them. The CDR3 covers 11 residues.

V is TRBV6-6 and J is TRBJ2-7, with 7 positions matching TRBD1. CDR1 is MNHNY, CDR2 SVGAGI, per germline (reference sequence). This CDR3 region has 15 residues. The J segment lost 3 bases and the V segment lost 6 bases, leaving 11 bases of the junction unmatched. The CDR3 loop is CASSPSFGDSYEQYF. CDR3 DNA: TGTGCCAGCAGCCCAAGCTTCGGGGACAGCTACGAGCAGTACTTC.

This clone was detected once. The same CDR3 arises from other DNA sequences in this sample as well. V usage is TRBV5-1 and J usage is TRBJ2-7; 8 nucleotides agree with TRBD1. Looked up from germline, CDR1 is SGHRS and CDR2 is YFSETQ. V trimming: 0 bases; J trimming: 6 bases; junction bases outside the gene matches: 5. This CDR3 has 14 amino acids. CDR3 DNA: TGCGCCAGCAGCTTGGAGGACAGGGCTCCCGAGCAGTACTTC. It yields the protein CASSLEDRAPEQYF. Variable domain in full (rest from reference TRBV5-1 and TRBJ2-7): KAGVTQTPRYLIKTRGQQVTLSCSPISGHRSVSWYQQTPGQGLQFLFEYFSETQRNKGNFPGRFSGRQFSNSRSEMNVSTLELGDSALYLCASSLEDRAPEQYFGPGTRLTVT.

This sequence joins TRBV6-5 and TRBJ2-1, with TRBD2 matching 10 bases. The V gene end was trimmed by 0 bases and the J gene end by 9 bases; junction bases not matched to a gene: 5. CDR1 is MNHEY and CDR2 is SVGAGI in the germline V gene. The CDR3 spans 15 residues. CDR3 amino acids: CASSYSAGGPIEQFF. The CDR3 DNA reads TGTGCCAGCAGTTACTCAGCGGGGGGGCCGATTGAGCAGTTCTTC.

V usage is TRBV28 and J usage is TRBJ1-4, with 7 positions matching TRBD1. Germline CDR1 and CDR2: MDHEN and SYDVKM. The V segment lost 5 bases and the J segment 5 bases; nucleotides outside the gene matches: 8. The CDR3 is 15 amino acids. CDR3 sequence: CASSAPGTANEKLFF. The CDR3 DNA reads TGTGCCAGCAGTGCCCCCGGGACAGCAAATGAAAAACTGTTTTTT.

The DNA of the CDR3 is TGTGCCAGCATGACTAGCTCCTATAATTCACCCCTCCACTTT. Residues: CASMTSSYNSPLHF. The rearrangement links TRBV2 to TRBJ1-6, with D unclear. This CDR3 is 14 amino acids long. From germline, CDR1 is SNHLY and CDR2 FYNNEI. Between the trimmed V and J ends, which lost 7 bases and 0 bases, there was a span of 7 bases. Filled out from reference TRBV2 and TRBJ1-6, the complete variable domain reads EPEVTQTPSHQVTQMGQEVILRCVPISNHLYFYWYRQILGQKVEFLVSFYNNEISEKSEIFDDQFSVERPDGSNFTLKIRSTKLEDSAMYFCASMTSSYNSPLHFGNGTRLTVT.

The chain is built from TRBV10-3 and TRBJ1-4; D call uncertain. The germline CDR1 and CDR2 sequences are ENHRY and SYGVKD. This CDR3 is 14 amino acids long. V dropped 8 bases and J dropped 4 bases, with 14 bases sitting between them. The CDR3 loop is CAIAGHSVNEKLFF. CDR3 sequence (DNA): TGTGCCATCGCGGGCCACAGCGTTAATGAAAAACTGTTTTTT.

The rearrangement uses TRBV6-1 and TRBJ1-2, with 9 bases fitting TRBD1. The CDR3 is 13 residues long. J gave up 10 bases and V 6 bases, and 9 bases lay outside the gene matches. Germline V gene sequence: CDR1 MNHNS, CDR2 SASEGT. The CDR3 bases are TGTGCCAGCAGCCAACCTGACAGGGGGGACTACACCTTC. Encoded protein: CASSQPDRGDYTF.

This clone was found a few times. The V gene is TRBV7-9, the J gene TRBJ1-1; D is ambiguous. The CDR3 totals 13 residues. Germline CDR1 reads SEHNR; CDR2 reads FQNEAQ (reference sequence). V lost 1 base and J 2 bases, leaving 5 bases between the germline ends. The CDR3 bases are TGTGCCAGCAGCTTAGTCACCAACACTGAAGCTTTCTTT. Encoded protein: CASSLVTNTEAFF.

The chain couples TRBV27 to TRBJ1-2, with D possibly matching TRBD1 (6 bases). CDR3 length: 13 residues. Germline assignment: CDR1 MNHEY and CDR2 SMNVEV (reference sequence). Trimming took 4 bases from V and 7 from J, leaving 13 bases between them. CDR3 residues: CASSSHRVGGYTF. The CDR3 DNA is TGTGCCAGCAGTTCCCACAGGGTGGGTGGCTACACCTTC.

The chain joins TRBV5-1 to TRBJ1-3, with D uncertain. V was clipped by 1 base and J by 0 bases, with 14 bases between them. There are 17 residues in the CDR3. The germline V gene encodes CDR1 SGHRS and CDR2 YFSETQ. The CDR3 sequence is CASSLNQAGSSGNTIYF. The CDR3 DNA is TGCGCCAGCAGCTTGAACCAAGCCGGTTCCTCTGGAAACACCATATATTTT.

V usage is TRBV5-1 and J usage is TRBJ1-6; 7 bases agree with TRBD1. CDR1 and CDR2 (germline): SGHRS, YFSETQ. J gave up 5 bases and V 4 bases, and 6 bases lay outside the gene matches. This CDR3 contains 15 residues. CDR3 sequence reads: CASSLGTVNNSPLHF. Here the CDR3 DNA reads TGCGCCAGCAGCCTGGGGACAGTCAATAATTCACCCCTCCACTTT.

This clone has only one observation. V gene TRBV12-5 combines with J gene TRBJ2-3, with D possibly being TRBD2 (7 bases). The ends were cut back, 1 base at V and 5 bases at J, with 13 bases in the middle. CDR3 length: 15 residues. Germline lookup yields CDR1 LGHNT and CDR2 FRNRAP. Here the CDR3 DNA reads TGTGCTAGTGGTTTGGCGGCGGGGGCAGTAGATACGCAGTATTTT. Translation gives CASGLAAGAVDTQYF. Variable domain in full (rest from reference TRBV12-5 and TRBJ2-3): DARVTQTPRHKVTEMGQEVTMRCQPILGHNTVFWYRQTMMQGLELLAYFRNRAPLDDSGMPKDRFSAEMPDATLATLKIQPSEPRDSAVYFCASGLAAGAVDTQYFGPGTRLTVL.

This chain connects TRBV9 to TRBJ1-4; TRBD1 is a possible D gene (5 bases). The V gene lost 3 bases and the J gene lost 6 bases, with 18 bases spanning the gap. Germline values: CDR1 SGDLS, CDR2 YYNGEE. This CDR3 has 16 residues. Written as DNA, the CDR3 is TGTGCCAGCAGCGCCCACGACGGGGGAGGGCATGAAAAACTGTTTTTT. Its translation is CASSAHDGGGHEKLFF.

The chain recombines TRBV7-2 with TRBJ1-2, with D unclear. V was clipped by 1 base and J by 4 bases, with 10 bases between them. Germline V gene sequence: CDR1 SGHTA, CDR2 FQGNSA. This CDR3 comprises 14 residues. CDR3 DNA: TGTGCCAGCAGCTTAGGGCCAGCAGGCTATGGCTACACCTTC. It is translated as CASSLGPAGYGYTF.

J is TRBJ2-1 and V is TRBV7-9; D might be TRBD2 (6 bases). Trimming pared 7 bases from V and 7 bases from J, leaving 14 bases between. CDR1 is SEHNR and CDR2 is FQNEAQ in the germline V gene (reference sequence). This CDR3 region has 13 residues. CDR3 bases: TGTGCCAGCATGCGACTAGAACTTAATGAGCAGTTCTTC. It is translated as CASMRLELNEQFF. The variable domain in full, with the rest retrieved from reference TRBV7-9 and TRBJ2-1, is DTGVSQNPRHKITKRGQNVTFRCDPISEHNRLYWYRQTLGQGPEFLTYFQNEAQLEKSRLLSDRFSAERPKGSFSTLEIQRTEQGDSAMYLCASMRLELNEQFFGPGTRLTVL.

This chain links TRBV11-2 with TRBJ1-1; D might be TRBD1 (6 bases). This CDR3 comprises 19 residues. The V gene's germline CDR1 is SGHAT and CDR2 FQNNGV. V was clipped by 8 bases and J by 4 bases, with 32 bases between them. This chain's CDR3 is CASSSLKKGFSGAGTEAFF. In DNA form, the CDR3 reads TGTGCCAGCTCCAGCTTGAAGAAGGGGTTCTCAGGGGCGGGCACTGAAGCTTTCTTT.

The rearrangement links TRBV6-4 to TRBJ2-5; 7 nucleotides line up with TRBD2. Germline V gives CDR1 MRHNA, CDR2 SNTAGT. The CDR3 is 17 amino acids. V trimming: 7 bases; J trimming: 2 bases; junction bases outside the gene matches: 16. The CDR3 region is CASTIGRVGSLQETQYF. The CDR3 nucleotides are TGTGCCAGCACCATTGGGAGGGTAGGTAGTCTACAAGAGACCCAGTACTTC.

V gene TRBV5-1 combines with J gene TRBJ1-1; the D is unclear. From germline, CDR1 is SGHRS and CDR2 YFSETQ. The CDR3 runs 13 residues. The V end was cut by 4 bases, the J end by 1 base, with 8 bases between. Written as DNA, the CDR3 is TGCGCCAGCAGCATGGCAGGGAACACTGAAGCTTTCTTT. Its translation is CASSMAGNTEAFF.

The chain combines TRBV28 with TRBJ1-5, with 7 nucleotides matching TRBD1. Germline values: CDR1 MDHEN, CDR2 SYDVKM. The CDR3 has 14 residues. Trimming took 6 bases from V and 6 from J; bases not matched to a gene: 8. In nucleotides, the CDR3 is TGTGCCAGCAGCAAACAGGGGACTCGTCAGCCCCAGCATTTT. Translating it yields CASSKQGTRQPQHF.

Turning to this clone: This may be a read error, as it is one base from a much larger clone. Additional DNA sequences in this sample encode the identical CDR3. This rearrangement joins TRBV4-1 to TRBJ2-5; D gene unclear. The germline V gene has CDR1 MGHRA and CDR2 YSYEKL. This CDR3 contains 15 residues. CDR3 sequence (DNA): TGCGCCAGCAGCCAAGGGTCGCTTTACCAAGAGACCCAATACTTC. Its protein product is CASSQGSLYQETQYF.

The table lists this clone with a count of one. This CDR3 reads CASSQSLDSQISYEQYF. The CDR3 DNA is TGTGCCAGCAGCCAATCCCTAGACAGTCAAATCTCCTACGAGCAGTACTTC. The chain carries TRBV14 and TRBJ2-7, with D possibly being TRBD1 (5 bases). Trimming took off 2 bases at V and 0 bases at J, with 17 bases between the two ends. Germline-derived CDR1 and CDR2 are SGHDN and FVKESK. This CDR3 has 17 residues.

The rearrangement joins TRBV5-1 to TRBJ1-6; 8 bases are a match to TRBD1. The CDR3 extends over 15 amino acids. V lost 4 bases, J lost 5 bases, and 5 bases stayed unmatched. From germline, CDR1 is SGHRS and CDR2 YFSETQ. The CDR3 reads CASSPNRGDNSPLHF. In nucleotides, the CDR3 is TGCGCCAGCAGCCCGAACAGGGGGGATAATTCACCCCTCCACTTT.

The chain links TRBV7-6 to TRBJ1-6; D remains ambiguous. Trimming stripped 5 bases from V and 0 bases from J, with 14 bases between. Germline CDR1 and CDR2: SGHVS and FNYEAQ. The CDR3 contains 17 residues. The CDR3 sequence: CASSKAGVPSYNSPLHF. The CDR3 nucleotides are TGTGCCAGCAGCAAGGCCGGGGTCCCCTCCTATAATTCACCCCTCCACTTT.

The chain uses TRBV18 and TRBJ2-7, with D perhaps TRBD2 (6 bases). The germline gives CDR1 KGHSH, CDR2 LQKENI. This CDR3 has 14 residues. Trimming cost V 5 bases and J 2 bases, with 13 bases left between them. The CDR3 spells CASSTSGPPYEQYF. The CDR3 DNA is TGTGCCAGCTCAACCAGCGGGCCCCCCTACGAGCAGTACTTC.